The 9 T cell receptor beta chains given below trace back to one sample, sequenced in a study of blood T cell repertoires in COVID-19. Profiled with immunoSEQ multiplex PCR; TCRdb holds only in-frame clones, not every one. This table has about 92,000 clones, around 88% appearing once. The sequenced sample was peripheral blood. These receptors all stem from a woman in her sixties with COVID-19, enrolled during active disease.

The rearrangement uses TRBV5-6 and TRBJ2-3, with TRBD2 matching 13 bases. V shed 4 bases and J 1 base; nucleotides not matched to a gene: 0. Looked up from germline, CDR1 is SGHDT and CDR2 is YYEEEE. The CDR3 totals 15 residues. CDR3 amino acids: CASSGLAGGTDTQYF. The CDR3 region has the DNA TGTGCCAGCAGCGGACTAGCGGGGGGCACAGATACGCAGTATTTT. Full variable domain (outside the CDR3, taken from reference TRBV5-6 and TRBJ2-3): DAGVTQSPTHLIKTRGQQVTLRCSPKSGHDTVSWYQQALGQGPQFIFQYYEEEERQRGNFPDRFSGHQFPNYSSELNVNALLLGDSALYLCASSGLAGGTDTQYFGPGTRLTVL.

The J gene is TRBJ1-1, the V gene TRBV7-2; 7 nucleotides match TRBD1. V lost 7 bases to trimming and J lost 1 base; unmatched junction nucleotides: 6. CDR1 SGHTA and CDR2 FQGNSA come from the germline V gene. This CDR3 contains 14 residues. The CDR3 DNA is TGTGCCAGCATCTTTCAGGGGGAGAACACTGAAGCTTTCTTT. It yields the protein CASIFQGENTEAFF. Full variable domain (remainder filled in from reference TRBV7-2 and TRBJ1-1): GAGVSQSPSNKVTEKGKDVELRCDPISGHTALYWYRQSLGQGLEFLIYFQGNSAPDKSGLPSDRFSAERTGGSVSTLTIQRTQQEDSAVYLCASIFQGENTEAFFGQGTRLTVV.

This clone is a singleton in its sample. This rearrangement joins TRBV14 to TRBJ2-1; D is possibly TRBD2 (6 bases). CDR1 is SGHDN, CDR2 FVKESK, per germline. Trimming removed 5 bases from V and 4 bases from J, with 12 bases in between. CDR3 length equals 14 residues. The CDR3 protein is CASSGGSLYNEQFF. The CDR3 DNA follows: TGTGCCAGCAGCGGGGGGTCCCTTTACAATGAGCAGTTCTTC.

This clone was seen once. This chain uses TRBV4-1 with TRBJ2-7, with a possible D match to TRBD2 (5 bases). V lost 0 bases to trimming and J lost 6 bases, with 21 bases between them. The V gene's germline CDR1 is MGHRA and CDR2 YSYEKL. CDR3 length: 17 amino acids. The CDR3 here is CASSQDGMAGLNGEQYF. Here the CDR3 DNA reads TGCGCCAGCAGCCAAGATGGAATGGCAGGACTTAACGGCGAGCAGTACTTC.

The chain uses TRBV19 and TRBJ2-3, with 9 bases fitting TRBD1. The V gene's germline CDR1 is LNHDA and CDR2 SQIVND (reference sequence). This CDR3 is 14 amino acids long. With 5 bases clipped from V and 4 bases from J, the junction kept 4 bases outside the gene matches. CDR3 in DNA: TGTGCCAGTAGTCAACAGGGGGCGGCAGATACGCAGTATTTT. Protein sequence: CASSQQGAADTQYF.

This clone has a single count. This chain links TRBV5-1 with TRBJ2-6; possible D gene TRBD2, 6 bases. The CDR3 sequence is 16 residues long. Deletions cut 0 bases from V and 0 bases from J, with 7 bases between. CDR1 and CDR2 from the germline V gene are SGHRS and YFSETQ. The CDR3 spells CASSLGGGSGANVLTF. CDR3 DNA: TGCGCCAGCAGCTTGGGGGGAGGCTCTGGGGCCAACGTCCTGACTTTC.

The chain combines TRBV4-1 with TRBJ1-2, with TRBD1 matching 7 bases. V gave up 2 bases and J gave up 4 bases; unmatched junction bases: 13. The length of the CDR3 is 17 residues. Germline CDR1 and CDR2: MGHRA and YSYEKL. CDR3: CASSQTTGQPTSYGYTF. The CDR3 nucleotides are TGCGCCAGCAGCCAAACCACGGGACAGCCGACTAGCTATGGCTACACCTTC.

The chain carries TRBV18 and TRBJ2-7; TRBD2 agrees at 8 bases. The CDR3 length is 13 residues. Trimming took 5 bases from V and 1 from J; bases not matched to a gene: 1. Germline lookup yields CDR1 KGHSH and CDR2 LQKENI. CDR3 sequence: CASSAGGSYEQYF. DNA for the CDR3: TGTGCCAGCTCAGCGGGGGGATCCTACGAGCAGTACTTC.

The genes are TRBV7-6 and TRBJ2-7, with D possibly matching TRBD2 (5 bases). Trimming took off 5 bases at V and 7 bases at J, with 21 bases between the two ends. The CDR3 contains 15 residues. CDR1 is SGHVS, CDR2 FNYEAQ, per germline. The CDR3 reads CASSPTSGRYAEQYF. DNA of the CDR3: TGTGCCAGCAGCCCCACCAGCGGAAGGTACGCTGAGCAGTACTTC.